This passage covers 30 T cell receptor beta chains from one sample sequenced in a study of cytomegalovirus exposure and HLA in healthy donors. PCR amplification relied on 60 Vbeta primers (plus 13 Jbeta primers). TCRdb's copy holds only in-frame clones and misses some; the assay was immunoSEQ multiplex PCR. Of 30,000 to 40,000 clones in the sample, roughly four fifths were seen once. The sequencing input was PBMCs. The receptor source for this set is a woman aged 40 to 55 in good health and CMV-seronegative.

The chain is built from TRBV5-1 and TRBJ1-1, with 8 bases lining up with TRBD1. Germline-derived CDR1 and CDR2 are SGHRS and YFSETQ. Trimming removed 3 bases from V and 1 base from J; junction bases left unmatched: 5. This CDR3 is 15 amino acids long. Written as DNA, the CDR3 is TGCGCCAGCAGCTCGCCAGGGGGCTCGAACACTGAAGCTTTCTTT. Translation: CASSSPGGSNTEAFF.

The chain couples TRBV9 to TRBJ2-3; a weak D match, TRBD1 (6 bases). The germline V and J ends were trimmed by 3 bases and 1 base, with 15 bases remaining between them. Germline V gives CDR1 SGDLS, CDR2 YYNGEE. The CDR3 spans 16 residues. CDR3 nucleotides: TGTGCCAGCAGCGCGCATGGGGGCCCGGGCACAGATACGCAGTATTTT. Its translation is CASSAHGGPGTDTQYF.

The chain combines TRBV28 with TRBJ1-2, with D hard to call. Looked up from germline, CDR1 is MDHEN and CDR2 is SYDVKM. With 5 bases removed from V and 4 bases from J, the gap between germline ends came to 11 bases. CDR3 length: 13 residues. CDR3 sequence reads: CASSPPGAYGYTF. The CDR3 coding sequence is TGTGCCAGCAGTCCCCCCGGAGCCTATGGCTACACCTTC.

The chain employs TRBV6-5 and TRBJ2-7; D is unresolved. In germline, CDR1 is MNHEY, CDR2 SVGAGI. Trimming removed 3 bases from V and 0 bases from J, with 12 bases in between. CDR3 size: 15 residues. CDR3 sequence reads: CASSYDTMSSYEQYF. CDR3 DNA sequence: TGTGCCAGCAGTTATGACACCATGAGCTCCTACGAGCAGTACTTC.

The J gene is TRBJ1-4, the V gene TRBV5-4; 8 nucleotides match TRBD1. Germline V gene sequence: CDR1 SGHNT, CDR2 YYREEE (reference sequence). The CDR3 has 15 residues. V trimming: 4 bases; J trimming: 8 bases; junction bases outside the gene matches: 10. The CDR3 coding sequence is TGTGCCAGCAGCCTTACAGGGGGGATTGCAGAAAAACTGTTTTTT. Protein product: CASSLTGGIAEKLFF.

The rearrangement uses TRBV6-6 and TRBJ2-5; 9 nucleotides align to TRBD1. Germline V gene lookup returns CDR1 MNHNY and CDR2 SVGAGI (reference sequence). After removal of 2 bases from V and 4 bases from J, the junction contained 5 bases not matched to a gene. This CDR3 has 15 residues. Here the CDR3 reads CASSYGGQGGETQYF. Here the CDR3 DNA reads TGTGCCAGCAGTTACGGGGGACAGGGTGGAGAGACCCAGTACTTC.

This rearrangement joins TRBV20-1 to TRBJ2-7, with 7 bases identical to TRBD2. V dropped 5 bases and J dropped 4; count of bases not matched to a gene: 2. The CDR3 runs to 11 residues. CDR1 is DFQATT and CDR2 is SNEGSKA in the germline V gene (reference sequence). CDR3 coding DNA: TGCAGTGCTGGGGGGGGGTACGAGCAGTACTTC. Translated, it gives CSAGGGYEQYF.

The chain employs TRBV6-5 and TRBJ1-5; TRBD1 aligns across 7 bases. The V segment lost 8 bases and the J segment 6 bases; nucleotides outside the gene matches: 7. CDR1 and CDR2 from the germline V gene are MNHEY and SVGAGI. The CDR3 has 13 residues. This CDR3 is CASCRGRGQPQHF. In DNA, the CDR3 is TGTGCCAGCTGTAGGGGGCGCGGTCAGCCCCAGCATTTT.

CDR3 in amino acids: CASRVYTGELFF. The CDR3, as DNA: TGTGCTTCTCGGGTGTACACCGGGGAGCTGTTTTTT. V is TRBV7-2 and J is TRBJ2-2; the D is unclear. The germline gives CDR1 SGHTA, CDR2 FQGNSA. The CDR3 has 12 amino acids. Filled out from reference TRBV7-2 and TRBJ2-2, the complete variable domain reads GAGVSQSPSNKVTEKGKDVELRCDPISGHTALYWYRQSLGQGLEFLIYFQGNSAPDKSGLPSDRFSAERTGGSVSTLTIQRTQQEDSAVYLCASRVYTGELFFGEGSRLTVL.

This sequence joins TRBV20-1 and TRBJ1-1; D gene uncertain. V lost 2 bases and J lost 7, with 5 bases in between. Germline lookup yields CDR1 DFQATT and CDR2 SNEGSKA (reference sequence). CDR3 length: 10 amino acids. CDR3 protein: CSARHHEAFF. The CDR3 coding sequence is TGCAGTGCTAGACATCATGAAGCTTTCTTT.

The chain uses TRBV5-6 and TRBJ1-2; a weak D match, TRBD1 (6 bases). This CDR3 region has 13 residues. V gave up 4 bases and J gave up 3 bases, with 10 bases separating them. Germline CDR1 reads SGHDT; CDR2 reads YYEEEE. CDR3 in amino acids: CASSLTGDYGYTF. The CDR3 nucleotides are TGTGCCAGCAGCCTGACAGGAGACTATGGCTACACCTTC.

The chain combines TRBV9 with TRBJ2-5; a weak D match, TRBD2 (5 bases). The CDR3 length is 13 residues. The germline gives CDR1 SGDLS, CDR2 YYNGEE. V dropped 3 bases and J dropped 5 bases, with 11 bases sitting between them. The CDR3 here is CASSAAVSETQYF. The CDR3 nucleotides read TGTGCCAGCAGCGCAGCGGTTAGTGAGACCCAGTACTTC.

The rearrangement joins TRBV28 to TRBJ2-5; D uncertain. The CDR3 covers 12 residues. Germline CDR1 is MDHEN and CDR2 is SYDVKM. Trimming removed 6 bases at V and 5 bases at J, with 10 bases between. The CDR3 protein is CASSPHGETQYF. CDR3 nucleotide sequence: TGTGCCAGCAGCCCACACGGGGAGACCCAGTACTTC.

This CDR3 is CSASGQGGYTF. The CDR3, as DNA: TGCAGTGCTAGCGGGCAGGGTGGCTACACCTTC. This rearrangement joins TRBV20-1 to TRBJ1-2; weak D call: TRBD1 (5 bases). V was cut by 3 bases and J by 7 bases, with 9 bases left in between. This CDR3 is 11 amino acids long. CDR1 and CDR2 (germline): DFQATT, SNEGSKA (reference sequence).

V and J are TRBV19 and TRBJ2-5; TRBD1 matches at 10 bases. The CDR3 extends over 13 amino acids. V dropped 4 bases and J dropped 6; count of bases not matched to a gene: 2. Germline V lookup: CDR1 LNHDA, CDR2 SQIVND (reference sequence). The CDR3 DNA follows: TGTGCCAGTAGTACGGGACAGGGGAAGACCCAGTACTTC. Protein sequence: CASSTGQGKTQYF. The variable domain in full, completed from reference TRBV19 and TRBJ2-5, reads DGGITQSPKYLFRKEGQNVTLSCEQNLNHDAMYWYRQDPGQGLRLIYYSQIVNDFQKGDIAEGYSVSREKKESFPLTVTSAQKNPTAFYLCASSTGQGKTQYFGPGTRLLVL.

The genes are TRBV7-2 and TRBJ2-5; tentative D call: TRBD2 (5 bases). V was clipped by 3 bases and J by 0 bases, with 8 bases between them. The CDR3 spans 14 residues. Germline CDR1 reads SGHTA; CDR2 reads FQGNSA. CDR3 sequence (DNA): TGTGCCAGCAGCTTGCCGGGATACCAAGAGACCCAGTACTTC. Translating it yields CASSLPGYQETQYF.

This clone was picked up one time. This chain uses TRBV2 with TRBJ1-5; TRBD1 might be the D (6 bases). The V gene's germline CDR1 is SNHLY and CDR2 FYNNEI. The CDR3 sequence is 14 residues long. The germline V and J ends were trimmed by 7 bases and 1 base, with 11 bases remaining between them. The CDR3: CASKGGGSNQPQHF. In nucleotides, the CDR3 is TGTGCCAGCAAAGGGGGGGGAAGCAATCAGCCCCAGCATTTT.

The chain joins TRBV5-4 to TRBJ1-1; no clear D. With 0 bases removed from V and 1 base from J, the gap between germline ends came to 10 bases. There are 15 residues in the CDR3. Germline V gene sequence: CDR1 SGHNT, CDR2 YYREEE (reference sequence). Here the CDR3 reads CASSLGAGKNTEAFF. The CDR3 DNA is TGTGCCAGCAGCTTGGGGGCAGGAAAGAACACTGAAGCTTTCTTT.

The chain recombines TRBV5-1 with TRBJ2-5, with 10 bases lining up with TRBD2. Germline CDR1 reads SGHRS; CDR2 reads YFSETQ. CDR3 length: 14 amino acids. With 2 bases clipped from V and 3 bases from J, the junction kept 1 base outside the gene matches. This chain's CDR3 is CASSFSGGKETQYF. The CDR3 DNA sequence: TGCGCCAGCAGCTTTAGCGGGGGGAAAGAGACCCAGTACTTC.

This clone occurred once. The gene calls are TRBV6-5 and TRBJ1-2; possibly TRBD1 for D (6 bases). Germline loops: CDR1 MNHEY, CDR2 SVGAGI. Trimming shortened V by 6 bases and J by 4 bases, and 15 bases separated the two germline ends. The CDR3 extends over 14 amino acids. This CDR3 is CASRLGDIRYGYTF. The CDR3 DNA follows: TGTGCCAGCAGGTTGGGGGACATTCGCTATGGCTACACCTTC.

The V call is TRBV5-1, the J call TRBJ2-5; 7 bases are a match to TRBD2. The V gene's germline CDR1 is SGHRS and CDR2 YFSETQ. CDR3 length equals 11 residues. V gave up 6 bases and J gave up 4 bases; unmatched junction bases: 0. The CDR3: CASTGGETQYF. The CDR3 region has the DNA TGCGCCAGCACGGGGGGAGAGACCCAGTACTTC. Variable domain in full (rest from reference TRBV5-1 and TRBJ2-5): KAGVTQTPRYLIKTRGQQVTLSCSPISGHRSVSWYQQTPGQGLQFLFEYFSETQRNKGNFPGRFSGRQFSNSRSEMNVSTLELGDSALYLCASTGGETQYFGPGTRLLVL.

In nucleotides, the CDR3 is TGCGCCAGCAAGGAGAACGGGGGGGCAGCCCAAGAGACCCAGTACTTC. This sequence encodes CASKENGGAAQETQYF. The rearrangement links TRBV4-1 to TRBJ2-5, with TRBD2 matching over 8 bases. Germline V gene data show CDR1 as MGHRA and CDR2 as YSYEKL. Trimming at V came to 7 bases and at J to 1 base, leaving 11 bases not matched to a gene. This CDR3 has 16 amino acids.

The chain is built from TRBV27 and TRBJ1-1; D not resolved. CDR1 and CDR2 (germline): MNHEY, SMNVEV (reference sequence). V gave up 2 bases and J gave up 0 bases, with 13 bases separating them. This CDR3 is built from 16 residues. The CDR3 DNA is TGTGCCAGCAGTTTAACTGCCCTCGTCATGAACACTGAAGCTTTCTTT. Protein product: CASSLTALVMNTEAFF.

J is TRBJ2-5 and V is TRBV9; possible D gene TRBD2, 5 bases. The V end was cut by 0 bases, the J end by 0 bases, with 6 bases between. The CDR3 sequence is 14 residues long. Germline loops: CDR1 SGDLS, CDR2 YYNGEE. The CDR3 DNA is TGTGCCAGCAGCGTAGGAGGGTACCAAGAGACCCAGTACTTC. Its protein is CASSVGGYQETQYF.

This chain connects TRBV12-5 to TRBJ1-5, with TRBD1 matching 11 bases. This CDR3 has 14 residues. CDR1 is LGHNT and CDR2 is FRNRAP in the germline V gene. The V gene end was trimmed by 7 bases and the J gene end by 6 bases; junction bases not matched to a gene: 5. CDR3 sequence reads: CASAPGTGGQPQHF. The DNA of the CDR3 is TGTGCTAGTGCCCCCGGGACAGGGGGTCAGCCCCAGCATTTT.

V and J are TRBV13 and TRBJ1-2, with D maybe TRBD1 (5 bases). V lost 4 bases and J lost 0, with 18 bases in between. This CDR3 is built from 17 residues. Germline assignment: CDR1 PRHDT and CDR2 FYEKMQ (reference sequence). The chain's CDR3 is CASSSLRLDSTNYGYTF. DNA for the CDR3: TGTGCCAGCAGCTCCCTACGCCTAGACAGCACTAACTATGGCTACACCTTC. Full variable domain (rest looked up from reference TRBV13 and TRBJ1-2): AAGVIQSPRHLIKEKRETATLKCYPIPRHDTVYWYQQGPGQDPQFLISFYEKMQSDKGSIPDRFSAQQFSDYHSELNMSSLELGDSALYFCASSSLRLDSTNYGYTFGSGTRLTVV.

The CDR3 sequence is CASSLAGGSSGNTIYF. DNA of the CDR3: TGCGCCAGCAGCTTGGCCGGAGGCAGCTCTGGAAACACCATATATTTT. The chain is built from TRBV5-1 and TRBJ1-3; D remains unclear. This CDR3 region has 16 residues. Between the trimmed V and J ends, which lost 0 bases and 0 bases, there was a span of 10 bases. Germline CDR1 reads SGHRS; CDR2 reads YFSETQ.

This sequence joins TRBV7-9 and TRBJ2-1; 11 bases are shared with TRBD2. From germline, CDR1 is SEHNR and CDR2 FQNEAQ (reference sequence). Trimming cost V 2 bases and J 6 bases; bases outside gene matches: 12. There are 18 residues in the CDR3. The CDR3, as DNA: TGTGCCAGCAGCTTACCGTGGAGACTAGCGGGGTTCACCAATGAGCAGTTCTTC. Protein: CASSLPWRLAGFTNEQFF. The complete variable domain, with remaining parts taken from reference TRBV7-9 and TRBJ2-1, reads DTGVSQNPRHKITKRGQNVTFRCDPISEHNRLYWYRQTLGQGPEFLTYFQNEAQLEKSRLLSDRFSAERPKGSFSTLEIQRTEQGDSAMYLCASSLPWRLAGFTNEQFFGPGTRLTVL.

By share of the sample, this clone is medium-sized. V is TRBV6-1 and J is TRBJ1-2; 7 nucleotides match TRBD1. Per germline, CDR1 MNHNS and CDR2 SASEGT. The length of the CDR3 is 15 residues. V gave up 2 bases and J gave up 2 bases; unmatched junction bases: 5. This CDR3 is CASSEWDSGNYGYTF. CDR3 DNA sequence: TGTGCCAGCAGTGAATGGGACAGCGGAAACTATGGCTACACCTTC.

Concerning this clone itself: At one boundary the junction diverges from the germline segment, which might be a read error. Within the sample, other DNA sequences also encode this same CDR3. The chain has TRBV28 and TRBJ1-1; no definite D call. The CDR3 spans 12 residues. CDR1 is MDHEN and CDR2 is SYDVKM in the germline V gene. CDR3 nucleotides: TGCGCCAGCAGTTTATCTCGCACTGAAGCTTTCTTT. Amino acid sequence: CASSLSRTEAFF.